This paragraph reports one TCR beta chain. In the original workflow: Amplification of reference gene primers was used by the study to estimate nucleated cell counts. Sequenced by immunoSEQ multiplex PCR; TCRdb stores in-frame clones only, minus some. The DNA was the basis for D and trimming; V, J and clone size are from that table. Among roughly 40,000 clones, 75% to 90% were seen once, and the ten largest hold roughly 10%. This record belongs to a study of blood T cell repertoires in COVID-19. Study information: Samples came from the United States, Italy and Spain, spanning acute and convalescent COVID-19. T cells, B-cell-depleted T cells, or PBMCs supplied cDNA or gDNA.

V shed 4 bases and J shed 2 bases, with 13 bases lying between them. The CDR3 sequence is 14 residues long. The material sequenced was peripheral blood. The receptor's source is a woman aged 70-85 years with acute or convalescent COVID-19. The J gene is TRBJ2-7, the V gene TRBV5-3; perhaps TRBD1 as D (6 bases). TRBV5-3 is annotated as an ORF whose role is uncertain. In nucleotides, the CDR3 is TGTGCCAGAAGCGGGTACAGGGACCCCTACGAGCAGTACGTC. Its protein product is CARSGYRDPYEQYV.